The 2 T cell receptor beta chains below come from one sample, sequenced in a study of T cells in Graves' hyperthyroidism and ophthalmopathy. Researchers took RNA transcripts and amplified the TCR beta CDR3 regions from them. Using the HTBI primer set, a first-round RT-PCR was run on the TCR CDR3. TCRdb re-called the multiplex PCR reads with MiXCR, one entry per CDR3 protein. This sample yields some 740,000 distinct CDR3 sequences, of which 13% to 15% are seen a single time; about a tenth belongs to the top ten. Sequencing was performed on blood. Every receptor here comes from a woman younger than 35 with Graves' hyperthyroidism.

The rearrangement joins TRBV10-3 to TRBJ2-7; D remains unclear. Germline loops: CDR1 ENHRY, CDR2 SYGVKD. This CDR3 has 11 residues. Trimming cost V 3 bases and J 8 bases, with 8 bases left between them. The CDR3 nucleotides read TGTGCCATCAGTGAAGGCCGGCAGCAGTACTTC. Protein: CAISEGRQQYF.

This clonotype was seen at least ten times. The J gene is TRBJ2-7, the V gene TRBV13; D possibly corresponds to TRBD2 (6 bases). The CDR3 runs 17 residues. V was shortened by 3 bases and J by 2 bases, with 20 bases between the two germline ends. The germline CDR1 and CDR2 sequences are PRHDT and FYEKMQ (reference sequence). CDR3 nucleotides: TGTGCCAGCAGCTTGTTTGATCGGGGGTCAAGACCCTACGAGCAGTACTTC. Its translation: CASSLFDRGSRPYEQYF.